The source of this TCR beta chain is a study of blood T cell repertoires in COVID-19. Overall study: Some COVID-19 samples were acute and others convalescent; all came from the United States, Italy and Spain. PBMCs, B-cell-depleted T cells, or T cells provided the cDNA or gDNA that made up the material.

Trimming took 7 bases from V and 0 from J, leaving 21 bases between them. The CDR3 consists of 17 residues. Germline-derived CDR1 and CDR2 are LGHDT and YNNKEL (reference sequence). Authors' data handling: Estimates of nucleated cell counts were drawn from the amplification of reference gene primers. Measured with immunoSEQ multiplex PCR; TCRdb has only the in-frame clones, and not every one. For V, J and clone size, that table is used; D and trimming come from the DNA. The sample contains 110,000 or so clones, over 65% of which appear only once. V and J are TRBV3-1 (or the pseudogene TRBV3-2) and TRBJ1-1; D remains ambiguous. Specimen: peripheral blood. This receptor was obtained from a woman between 40 and 55 years old with acute or convalescent COVID-19. CDR3 loop: CASTYHRGVDLNTEAFF. As DNA, the CDR3 is TGTGCCAGCACCTACCACCGCGGGGTGGACTTGAACACTGAAGCTTTCTTT.